These 20 T cell receptor beta chains were all obtained from the same sample, sequenced in a study of blood T cell repertoires in COVID-19. Generated by immunoSEQ multiplex PCR, the TCRdb table keeps only in-frame clones and is missing some. The table lists some 150,000 clones, over 80% of them singletons. The sequencing input was peripheral blood. The receptors derive from a woman aged 60-75 years who had recovered from COVID-19.

The gene calls are TRBV9 and TRBJ2-5, with D possibly TRBD2 on 7 matching bases. The CDR3 has 15 amino acids. Germline V gene lookup returns CDR1 SGDLS and CDR2 YYNGEE. The V gene lost 0 bases and the J gene lost 3 bases, with 12 bases spanning the gap. The CDR3 sequence: CASSVGTGGKETQYF. The CDR3 DNA sequence: TGTGCCAGCAGCGTAGGCACGGGGGGCAAAGAGACCCAGTACTTC.

This sequence joins TRBV28 and TRBJ2-7, with D maybe TRBD2 (6 bases). The CDR3 covers 12 residues. V was shortened by 5 bases and J by 1 base, with 6 bases between the two germline ends. The V gene's germline CDR1 is MDHEN and CDR2 SYDVKM. The DNA of the CDR3 is TGTGCCAGCAGTCGGGGGTCCTACGAGCAGTACTTC. Protein: CASSRGSYEQYF.

The genes are TRBV5-1 and TRBJ2-3; TRBD1 might be the D (6 bases). CDR3 length: 14 residues. CDR1 and CDR2 (germline): SGHRS, YFSETQ. V shed 2 bases and J shed 3 bases, with 10 bases lying between them. CDR3 nucleotides: TGCGCCAGCAGCTTCCGACAGGCAACAGATACGCAGTATTTT. It encodes CASSFRQATDTQYF.

The genes are TRBV27 and TRBJ1-6; TRBD1 might be the D (5 bases). This CDR3 region has 15 residues. V was clipped by 3 bases and J by 16 bases, with 22 bases between them. The germline CDR1 and CDR2 sequences are MNHEY and SMNVEV (reference sequence). The CDR3 nucleotides read TGTGCCAGCAGTTTGGCGGACCGCCTAGTGGGGGGGCTCCACTTT. Protein: CASSLADRLVGGLHF.

This chain uses TRBV29-1 with TRBJ2-1; 9 nucleotides match TRBD1. The CDR3 covers 13 residues. Per the germline V gene, CDR1 is SQVTM and CDR2 is ANQGSEA. V was pared by 6 bases and J by 7 bases, with 7 bases of the junction left unmatched. The CDR3 region has the DNA TGCAGCGTACTACCACAGGGGGCGAATGAGCAGTTCTTC. Encoded protein: CSVLPQGANEQFF.

The V gene is TRBV3-1 (or the pseudogene TRBV3-2), the J gene TRBJ2-7; D is possibly TRBD1 (6 bases). This CDR3 contains 14 residues. Germline V gene lookup returns CDR1 LGHDT and CDR2 YNNKEL (reference sequence). V lost 1 base and J lost 3, with 10 bases in between. The CDR3 reads CASSQATGYYEQYF. As DNA, the CDR3 is TGTGCCAGCAGCCAAGCGACAGGCTACTACGAGCAGTACTTC.

V is TRBV28 and J is TRBJ1-2; TRBD1 matches 7 bases. This CDR3 is 14 amino acids long. Germline-derived CDR1 and CDR2 are MDHEN and SYDVKM. The V gene end was trimmed by 2 bases and the J gene end by 8 bases; junction bases not matched to a gene: 8. The CDR3 here is CASSLLNPGQGYTF. CDR3 DNA: TGTGCCAGCAGTTTACTAAATCCGGGACAGGGCTACACCTTC.

The chain has TRBV28 and TRBJ2-7; 9 bases align to TRBD1. The length of the CDR3 is 14 residues. Per germline, CDR1 MDHEN and CDR2 SYDVKM. With 6 bases clipped from V and 2 bases from J, the junction kept 5 bases outside the gene matches. The CDR3 sequence: CASRRRDRAYEQYF. As DNA, the CDR3 is TGTGCCAGCAGGAGAAGGGACAGGGCCTACGAGCAGTACTTC.

This sequence joins TRBV12-3 or TRBV12-4 and TRBJ1-6, with D unclear. V was cut by 3 bases and J by 7 bases, with 4 bases left in between. The CDR3 runs to 12 residues. CDR3 loop: CASSFVNSPLHF. The CDR3 nucleotides are TGTGCCAGCAGTTTCGTCAATTCACCCCTCCACTTT.

V and J are TRBV11-2 and TRBJ2-5; 7 bases are shared with TRBD1. This CDR3 is 14 amino acids long. Germline CDR1 reads SGHAT; CDR2 reads FQNNGV. The trim removed 3 bases at V and 1 base at J, leaving 2 bases unmatched. The chain's CDR3 is CASSLGQFQETQYF. As DNA, the CDR3 is TGTGCCAGCAGCTTGGGACAGTTCCAAGAGACCCAGTACTTC. The complete variable domain, with remaining parts taken from reference TRBV11-2 and TRBJ2-5, reads EAGVAQSPRYKIIEKRQSVAFWCNPISGHATLYWYQQILGQGPKLLIQFQNNGVVDDSQLPKDRFSAERLKGVDSTLKIQPAKLEDSAVYLCASSLGQFQETQYFGPGTRLLVL.

Only a few counts were recorded for this clone. Within the sample, other DNA sequences also encode this same CDR3. The chain is built from TRBV28 and TRBJ1-2; tentative D call: TRBD1 (6 bases). Germline assignment: CDR1 MDHEN and CDR2 SYDVKM. This CDR3 spans 16 amino acids. V gave up 8 bases and J gave up 4 bases, with 23 bases separating them. CDR3 protein: CASQPLGTRFSYGYTF. The CDR3 coding sequence is TGTGCCAGCCAACCACTCGGGACACGATTTTCCTATGGCTACACCTTC.

The chain links TRBV18 to TRBJ2-1, with 8 bases matching TRBD1. After removal of 1 base from V and 5 bases from J, the junction contained 7 bases not matched to a gene. The length of the CDR3 is 16 residues. Germline CDR1 reads KGHSH; CDR2 reads LQKENI. Here the CDR3 DNA reads TGTGCCAGCTCACCACAACTGGACAGGGTACACAATGAGCAGTTCTTC. As protein: CASSPQLDRVHNEQFF.

The genes are TRBV28 and TRBJ1-1; no clear D. CDR3 length equals 14 residues. The germline V and J ends were trimmed by 5 bases and 5 bases, with 15 bases remaining between them. Germline V gene sequence: CDR1 MDHEN, CDR2 SYDVKM. DNA for the CDR3: TGTGCCAGCAGTGTATTGGCGGGCAGGACTGAAGCTTTCTTT. It codes for CASSVLAGRTEAFF.

V usage is TRBV2 and J usage is TRBJ2-1; D possibly corresponds to TRBD2 (5 bases). V was clipped by 2 bases and J by 4 bases, with 15 bases between them. This CDR3 is built from 16 residues. CDR1 SNHLY and CDR2 FYNNEI come from the germline V gene. The chain's CDR3 is CASSEISLEGYNEQFF. CDR3 in DNA: TGTGCCAGCAGTGAAATATCCTTAGAGGGTTACAATGAGCAGTTCTTC.

This chain uses TRBV28 with TRBJ1-1; D call uncertain. This CDR3 comprises 11 residues. V lost 5 bases, J lost 8 bases, and 9 bases lay in between. Germline CDR1 reads MDHEN; CDR2 reads SYDVKM. The CDR3 here is CASSTAGEAFF. In nucleotides, the CDR3 is TGTGCCAGCAGTACGGCGGGCGAAGCTTTCTTT.

The rearrangement links TRBV4-1 to TRBJ1-2; 7 nucleotides line up with TRBD1. In germline, CDR1 is MGHRA, CDR2 YSYEKL. The CDR3 consists of 14 residues. J lost 4 bases, V lost 6 bases, and 8 bases had no gene match. The CDR3 protein is CASRGPGTVYGYTF. The CDR3 DNA is TGCGCCAGCAGGGGACCCGGGACAGTCTATGGCTACACCTTC.

The chain employs TRBV5-1 and TRBJ1-1, with 12 bases that match TRBD1. The V gene end was trimmed by 4 bases and the J gene end by 4 bases; junction bases not matched to a gene: 8. The germline V gene has CDR1 SGHRS and CDR2 YFSETQ. The CDR3 is 16 residues long. Here the CDR3 reads CASSPGQGAVVTEAFF. The CDR3 DNA follows: TGCGCCAGCAGCCCGGGACAGGGGGCCGTCGTCACTGAAGCTTTCTTT.

This sequence joins TRBV28 and TRBJ1-2; D may be TRBD1 (5 bases). CDR3 size: 14 residues. Trimming left V 3 bases short and J 8 bases short, with 16 bases between. Germline-derived CDR1 and CDR2 are MDHEN and SYDVKM. Here the CDR3 reads CASSFDSPGVGYTF. CDR3 DNA: TGTGCCAGCAGTTTTGACAGTCCGGGCGTGGGCTACACCTTC.

The rearrangement joins TRBV5-1 to TRBJ1-1; 9 bases are shared with TRBD1. V was clipped by 6 bases and J by 5 bases; unmatched bases: 5. Germline-derived CDR1 and CDR2 are SGHRS and YFSETQ. There are 13 residues in the CDR3. The CDR3 region has the DNA TGCGCCAGCACTGGACAGGGGAGGACTGAAGCTTTCTTT. Its translation is CASTGQGRTEAFF.

J is TRBJ1-2 and V is TRBV27; TRBD1 is a possible D gene (6 bases). The CDR3 sequence is 14 residues long. CDR1 is MNHEY, CDR2 SMNVEV, per germline (reference sequence). Between the trimmed V and J ends, which lost 2 bases and 6 bases, there was a span of 13 bases. Written as DNA, the CDR3 is TGTGCCAGCAGTTTACATACAGGGTCTGATGGCTACACCTTC. As protein: CASSLHTGSDGYTF.